The 22 T cell receptor beta chains below come from one sample, sequenced in a study of tumor-infiltrating lymphocytes in oesophageal squamous cell carcinoma. TCRdb analysed the PCR reads with MiXCR anew, one entry per CDR3 protein. The sample has over 10,000 distinct CDR3 sequences; approximately 47% are singletons. The sample taken for sequencing was blood. The receptors come from a female donor with esophageal squamous cell carcinoma.

Sample share makes this clonotype medium-sized. This chain uses TRBV5-5 with TRBJ2-2, with D uncertain. Per germline, CDR1 SGHKS and CDR2 YYEKEE (reference sequence). This CDR3 has 15 residues. V lost 0 bases, J lost 4 bases, and 10 bases lay in between. The CDR3 reads CASSLGPDFTGELFF. The CDR3 nucleotides are TGTGCCAGCAGCTTGGGCCCAGATTTCACCGGGGAGCTGTTTTTT.

To note about this clonotype: A junction boundary mismatches the germline segment, possibly from a read error. This rearrangement joins TRBV7-6 to TRBJ2-2; D is ambiguous. From germline, CDR1 is SGHVS and CDR2 FNYEAQ. CDR3 length equals 16 residues. This CDR3 is CASSLGTGQNTGELFF. The CDR3 DNA reads TGTGCTAGCAGCTTAGGTACGGGTCAGAACACCGGGGAGCTGTTTTTT. The full variable domain, its missing parts supplied by reference TRBV7-6 and TRBJ2-2, is GAGVSQSPRYKVTKRGQDVALRCDPISGHVSLYWYRQALGQGPEFLTYFNYEAQQDKSGLPNDRFSAERPEGSISTLTIQRTEQRDSAMYRCASSLGTGQNTGELFFGEGSRLTVL.

This clonotype was seen only a few times. The chain combines TRBV9 with TRBJ1-5; D uncertain. From germline, CDR1 is SGDLS and CDR2 YYNGEE. The V gene lost 2 bases and the J gene lost 0 bases, with 3 bases spanning the gap. The CDR3 has 13 amino acids. For the CDR3, the DNA is TGTGCCAGCAGCGTCTATAGCAATCAGCCCCAGCATTTT. It translates to CASSVYSNQPQHF.

Regarding this clonotype: The conserved closing phenylalanine or tryptophan is absent in this CDR3, likely reflecting a read error. Because the CDR3's place on the DNA is in doubt, the DNA is left out and the CDR3 is given as listed by TCRdb. The J gene is TRBJ2-2, the V gene TRBV11-2; whether TRBD2, the table's D call, matches the DNA was not checked. The CDR3 is 8 amino acids in total, end residues counted. Per the germline V gene, CDR1 is SGHAT and CDR2 is FQNNGV. The CDR3: CASSLVLA.

A remark on this clonotype: Possible read error: a much larger clone is one base away. The genes are TRBV19 and TRBJ2-1, with 8 bases lining up with TRBD2. The J call is doubtful: the DNA matches TRBJ2-7 better. CDR1 and CDR2 (germline): LNHDA, SQIVND (reference sequence). The CDR3 sequence is 16 residues long. The CDR3 DNA is TGTGCCAGTAGCTCTCACCCCGGACTAGCCTACAATGAGCAGTACTTC. Amino acid sequence: CASSSHPGLAYNEQYF.

As concerns this clonotype: No conserved phenylalanine or tryptophan ends this CDR3, so it is likely a read error. No DNA is shown, since the ends of the CDR3 on it are uncertain; the CDR3 is the one TCRdb lists. This rearrangement joins TRBV7-2 to TRBJ2-6. Germline CDR1 and CDR2: SGHTA and FQGNSA. With termini counted, the CDR3 has 8 amino acids. The CDR3: CASSLGNS.

This clonotype is classed as medium-sized (0.01 to 0.1%). The chain carries TRBV7-9 and TRBJ2-2; maybe TRBD2 (5 bases). CDR3 length equals 15 residues. The V gene lost 4 bases and the J gene lost 3 bases, with 12 bases spanning the gap. The germline V gene has CDR1 SEHNR and CDR2 FQNEAQ (reference sequence). The CDR3 reads CASSSTDFDTGELFF. The CDR3 DNA reads TGTGCCAGCAGCTCCACGGACTTTGACACCGGGGAGCTGTTTTTT.

The chain recombines TRBV28 with TRBJ2-3, with unresolved D. V was clipped by 2 bases and J by 7 bases, with 7 bases between them. The CDR3 loop spans 12 amino acids. Germline V gives CDR1 MDHEN, CDR2 SYDVKM. Here the CDR3 reads CASSLPPNTQYF. CDR3 DNA: TGTGCCAGCAGTTTACCCCCGAATACGCAGTATTTT. Looking up the rest from reference TRBV28 and TRBJ2-3 gives the full variable domain: DVKVTQSSRYLVKRTGEKVFLECVQDMDHENMFWYRQDPGLGLRLIYFSYDVKMKEKGDIPEGYSVSREKKERFSLILESASTNQTSMYLCASSLPPNTQYFGPGTRLTVL.

This chain uses TRBV7-2 with TRBJ2-1; TRBD2 is a possible D gene (5 bases). Germline-derived CDR1 and CDR2 are SGHTA and FQGNSA. The CDR3 loop spans 14 amino acids. Trimming pared 5 bases from V and 8 bases from J, leaving 16 bases between. DNA for the CDR3: TGTGCCAGCAGCAGAATTGGGGTTAGCGATGAGCAGTTCTTC. It translates to CASSRIGVSDEQFF.

This chain links TRBV7-8 with TRBJ2-1; a weak D match, TRBD2 (6 bases). Per germline, CDR1 SGHVS and CDR2 FQNEAQ. V was shortened by 6 bases and J by 5 bases, with 14 bases between the two germline ends. The CDR3 consists of 14 residues. CDR3 in DNA: TGTGCCAGCAGACTTACGGGAGCGGACAATGAGCAGTTCTTC. Residues: CASRLTGADNEQFF. The whole variable domain, filled in from reference TRBV7-8 and TRBJ2-1, reads GAGVSQSPRYKVAKRGQDVALRCDPISGHVSLFWYQQALGQGPEFLTYFQNEAQLDKSGLPSDRFFAERPEGSVSTLKIQRTQQEDSAVYLCASRLTGADNEQFFGPGTRLTVL.

The V call is TRBV14, the J call TRBJ2-4; TRBD2 matches at 7 bases. The J call is uncertain, as TRBJ2-7 better fits the DNA end. CDR1 and CDR2 from the germline V gene are SGHDN and FVKESK. The CDR3 has 15 amino acids. The CDR3 loop reads CASSVSGGSVSEQYF. DNA of the CDR3: TGTGCCAGCAGTGTCTCGGGGGGTAGTGTCAGCGAGCAGTACTTC.

This clonotype is judged medium-sized. The DNA for the CDR3 is TGTGCCACCCGCGGGGTAGTCGACTCCTACAATGAGCAGTTCTTC. Protein: CATRGVVDSYNEQFF. J is TRBJ2-1 and V is TRBV24-1, with D possibly matching TRBD2 (6 bases). V shed 9 bases and J shed 0 bases, with 14 bases lying between them. Germline CDR1 reads KGHDR; CDR2 reads SFDVKD. The CDR3 covers 15 residues.

In its sample, this clonotype ranks as medium-sized. The chain carries TRBV6-1 and TRBJ2-3, with 7 bases matching TRBD1. The germline gives CDR1 MNHNS, CDR2 SASEGT. The CDR3 is 15 amino acids. V gave up 4 bases and J gave up 2 bases; unmatched junction bases: 6. The chain's CDR3 is CASSARTGPTDTQYF. CDR3 bases: TGTGCCAGCAGTGCCCGGACAGGTCCCACAGATACGCAGTATTTT.

This chain joins TRBV7-6 and TRBJ2-1; perhaps TRBD1 as D (7 bases). Trimming removed 3 bases at V and 6 bases at J, with 15 bases between. Germline V gene data show CDR1 as SGHVS and CDR2 as FNYEAQ. This CDR3 contains 15 residues. Written as DNA, the CDR3 is TGTGCCAGCAGCTTGGGGGGACAGCGCAGCAATGAGCAGTTCTTC. As protein: CASSLGGQRSNEQFF.

Notes on this clonotype: The final CDR3 position lacks the conserved phenylalanine or tryptophan, pointing to a likely read error. It is unclear where the CDR3 begins or ends on the DNA, so no DNA is shown, and the CDR3 is as TCRdb lists it. CDR3 in amino acids: CASSATVMGYEQYFGS. This chain uses TRBV7-6 with TRBJ2-7. Per germline, CDR1 SGHVS and CDR2 FNYEAQ. The CDR3 is 16 residues long, ends included.

This clonotype counts as medium-sized. The CDR3: CASSDQDYSGNTIYF. The CDR3 DNA sequence: TGTGCCAGCAGTGACCAGGACTACTCTGGAAACACCATATATTTT. V usage is TRBV6-1 and J usage is TRBJ1-3; D uncertain. The CDR3 has 15 residues. V was trimmed by 3 bases and J by 0 bases, leaving 9 bases between them. Germline lookup yields CDR1 MNHNS and CDR2 SASEGT.

The chain has TRBV7-9 and TRBJ2-3; 10 nucleotides agree with TRBD1. V trimming: 4 bases; J trimming: 4 bases; junction bases outside the gene matches: 8. This CDR3 is 16 amino acids long. Germline V lookup: CDR1 SEHNR, CDR2 FQNEAQ (reference sequence). The CDR3 DNA reads TGTGCCAGCAGCTGGGAACCGGGACAGGGGTCAGATACGCAGTATTTT. Translation: CASSWEPGQGSDTQYF.

This clonotype was seen only once. One end of the junction varies from germline; a read error may be responsible. The chain employs TRBV7-2 and TRBJ2-3, with D possibly matching TRBD2 (6 bases). The CDR3 loop spans 16 amino acids. Germline V lookup: CDR1 SGHTA, CDR2 FQGNSA. The CDR3 DNA follows: TGTGCCAGCAGCTTGGCGGGGCGAGGTAGCACAGATACGCAGGATTTT. It encodes CASSLAGRGSTDTQDF.

This clonotype was observed a handful of times. The conserved phenylalanine or tryptophan is not found at the CDR3 terminus, so this likely reflects a read error. No DNA is shown, since the ends of the CDR3 on it are uncertain; the CDR3 is the one TCRdb lists. The rearrangement uses TRBV7-6 and TRBJ2-6; the table's D call, TRBD1, was not checked against the DNA. The CDR3 length equals 17 residues, ends included. Germline CDR1 reads SGHVS; CDR2 reads FNYEAQ. CDR3 residues: CASSLSGLSVNEQFFGA.

This clonotype is labeled as large (0.1 to 1%). The chain employs TRBV6-1 and TRBJ2-3; 9 bases agree with TRBD1. Looked up from germline, CDR1 is MNHNS and CDR2 is SASEGT. V dropped 6 bases and J dropped 3; count of bases not matched to a gene: 4. This CDR3 spans 14 amino acids. The CDR3 region has the DNA TGTGCCAGCAGAGTACAGGGGGCTACAGATACGCAGTATTTT. Encoded protein: CASRVQGATDTQYF.

Of note for this clonotype: Being one base from a much bigger clone, this may be a read error. J is TRBJ2-3 and V is TRBV19; TRBD2 might be the D (5 bases). The tail of the sequence fits TRBJ2-1 better, so the J call may be wrong. Germline assignment: CDR1 LNHDA and CDR2 SQIVND (reference sequence). The CDR3 spans 13 residues. The CDR3 loop reads CASSIGHDYEQFF. For the CDR3, the DNA is TGTGCCAGTAGTATTGGGCATGACTACGAGCAGTTCTTC.

This clonotype is termed medium-sized. V usage is TRBV28 and J usage is TRBJ2-4; 11 nucleotides agree with TRBD2. V gave up 6 bases and J gave up 8 bases; unmatched junction bases: 21. There are 19 residues in the CDR3. Germline lookup yields CDR1 MDHEN and CDR2 SYDVKM. The CDR3 bases are TGTGCCAGCAGCCCCCACGGAGCAGGGGGATTAGCGGGAGGGTACATTCAGTACTTC. It is translated as CASSPHGAGGLAGGYIQYF.